Shown below are 25 T cell receptor beta chains from a single sample sequenced in a study of blood T cells in healthy people across ages. Primed by a sample-barcoded 5' primer and a J-beta primer mix, a second PCR proceeded for about 7 to 11 cycles. One entry per CDR3 protein results from TCRdb running MiXCR on the 5' RACE reads. Among fewer than 2 million distinct CDR3 sequences listed, approximately 39% were seen once. Sequenced: blood. The source is a human donor in good health.

The rearrangement uses TRBV5-1 and TRBJ1-2; D unresolved. Germline values: CDR1 SGHRS, CDR2 YFSETQ. Trimming took 4 bases from V and 0 from J, leaving 16 bases between them. CDR3 length equals 16 residues. The CDR3 DNA sequence: TGCGCCAGCAGCATAGAGTACAGAGATCCTAACTATGGCTACACCTTC. As protein: CASSIEYRDPNYGYTF.

The chain recombines TRBV7-3 with TRBJ1-5, with no clear D. CDR3 size: 17 residues. The ends were cut back, 1 base at V and 0 bases at J, with 13 bases in the middle. CDR1 and CDR2 (germline): SGHTA, FQGTGA. The CDR3 nucleotides are TGTGCCAGCAGCTTAATACCGACCTACCATAGCAATCAGCCCCAGCATTTT. This gives the protein CASSLIPTYHSNQPQHF.

The chain employs TRBV27 and TRBJ2-7; D perhaps matches TRBD1 (6 bases). Germline CDR1 reads MNHEY; CDR2 reads SMNVEV (reference sequence). This CDR3 has 13 residues. Trimming took 3 bases from V and 5 from J, leaving 11 bases between them. This CDR3 reads CASSFREGDEQYF. Here the CDR3 DNA reads TGTGCCAGCAGTTTCCGAGAGGGGGACGAGCAGTACTTC.

This clonotype showed up just a few times. The rearrangement joins TRBV20-1 to TRBJ2-5; D is undetermined. The CDR3 length is 13 residues. Trimming shortened V by 7 bases and J by 0 bases, and 12 bases separated the two germline ends. Germline CDR1 reads DFQATT; CDR2 reads SNEGSKA (reference sequence). The CDR3 spells CSGLGPDQETQYF. Written as DNA, the CDR3 is TGCAGTGGCCTAGGGCCAGACCAAGAGACCCAGTACTTC.

This clonotype has just a few counts. The genes are TRBV20-1 and TRBJ2-7; 9 bases are a match to TRBD2. This CDR3 has 14 residues. Looked up from germline, CDR1 is DFQATT and CDR2 is SNEGSKA (reference sequence). CDR3 sequence reads: CRRETGLATYEQYF. The CDR3 DNA sequence: TGCAGGCGCGAGACCGGACTAGCGACCTACGAGCAGTACTTC.

The rearrangement links TRBV20-1 to TRBJ2-7; TRBD1 matches at 8 bases. Germline CDR1 and CDR2: DFQATT and SNEGSKA (reference sequence). The CDR3 has 13 residues. After removal of 5 bases from V and 6 bases from J, the junction contained 9 bases not matched to a gene. CDR3 bases: TGCAGTGCTGCTACAGGGGGTCCTGCCGAGCAGTACTTC. Translating it yields CSAATGGPAEQYF.

V gene TRBV6-5 combines with J gene TRBJ1-2; a weak D match, TRBD1 (5 bases). With 5 bases removed from V and 4 bases from J, the gap between germline ends came to 20 bases. This CDR3 region has 16 residues. Germline V CDR1 and CDR2: MNHEY, SVGAGI. The CDR3 reads CASSNGAASVGYGYTF. The CDR3 DNA sequence: TGTGCCAGCAGTAACGGGGCAGCGAGTGTTGGCTATGGCTACACCTTC.

The chain has TRBV14 and TRBJ2-1; D is unresolved. Trimming pared 3 bases from V and 3 bases from J, leaving 6 bases between. Looked up from germline, CDR1 is SGHDN and CDR2 is FVKESK. This CDR3 is 13 amino acids long. The CDR3 coding sequence is TGTGCCAGCAGCCAGCAGGACTACAATGAGCAGTTCTTC. It specifies CASSQQDYNEQFF.

Only a few counts were recorded for this clonotype. The chain recombines TRBV5-6 with TRBJ2-2; D uncertain. The CDR3 consists of 14 residues. Germline V gene data show CDR1 as SGHDT and CDR2 as YYEEEE. The V gene lost 2 bases and the J gene lost 0 bases, with 5 bases spanning the gap. CDR3 coding DNA: TGTGCCAGCAGCTTACCGGCGAACACCGGGGAGCTGTTTTTT. Encoded protein: CASSLPANTGELFF.

The chain combines TRBV2 with TRBJ2-1, with TRBD1 as a possible D gene (6 bases). Germline lookup yields CDR1 SNHLY and CDR2 FYNNEI. Trimming removed 5 bases at V and 0 bases at J, with 11 bases between. The CDR3 covers 15 residues. The CDR3 bases are TGTGCCAGCAGTCGACAGGTTGTCTCCTACAATGAGCAGTTCTTC. Amino acids: CASSRQVVSYNEQFF.

J is TRBJ1-5 and V is TRBV7-2; D is unclear. Trimming pared 0 bases from V and 7 bases from J, leaving 10 bases between. Germline assignment: CDR1 SGHTA and CDR2 FQGNSA. The CDR3 is 14 amino acids. The CDR3 coding sequence is TGTGCCAGCAGCTTAGCGCCGTCGAGACAGCCCCAGCATTTT. Encoded protein: CASSLAPSRQPQHF.

The J gene is TRBJ2-4, the V gene TRBV9; 10 positions match TRBD2. Judging by the DNA end, TRBJ2-7 fits better; the J call may be wrong. The CDR3 covers 17 residues. Germline V gene lookup returns CDR1 SGDLS and CDR2 YYNGEE. In DNA, the CDR3 is TGTGCCAGCAGCGTAGGGACTAGCGGCCCCGCTATCAACGAGCAGTACTTC. Translating gives CASSVGTSGPAINEQYF.

This clonotype was detected a few times. The V gene is TRBV28, the J gene TRBJ2-6; D is ambiguous. The CDR3 covers 15 residues. Trimming removed 1 base at V and 2 bases at J, with 6 bases between. In germline, CDR1 is MDHEN, CDR2 SYDVKM. The CDR3 sequence is CASSLFSPGANVLTF. The DNA for the CDR3 is TGTGCCAGCAGTTTATTTTCTCCTGGGGCCAACGTCCTGACTTTC.

The chain recombines TRBV24-1 with TRBJ2-4; TRBD1 aligns across 8 bases. V lost 5 bases and J lost 0; bases outside the gene matches: 2. In germline, CDR1 is KGHDR, CDR2 SFDVKD. This CDR3 region has 15 residues. CDR3: CATSGDRLAKNIQYF. CDR3 sequence (DNA): TGTGCCACCAGTGGGGACAGGTTAGCCAAAAACATTCAGTACTTC.

The chain is built from TRBV7-2 and TRBJ1-2; TRBD1 agrees at 7 bases. Germline V lookup: CDR1 SGHTA, CDR2 FQGNSA. CDR3 size: 18 residues. V trimming: 3 bases; J trimming: 0 bases; junction bases outside the gene matches: 13. CDR3 sequence (DNA): TGTGCCAGCAGCTTTAGAGCCCAGGGGGAGGGTACTAACTATGGCTACACCTTC. Amino acids: CASSFRAQGEGTNYGYTF.

This clonotype was seen ten or more times. The J gene is TRBJ2-7, the V gene TRBV12-3 or TRBV12-4; D is undetermined. Trimming removed 3 bases from V and 2 bases from J, with 5 bases in between. The CDR3 runs 12 residues. CDR3 region: CASSFRPYEQYF. CDR3 bases: TGTGCCAGCAGTTTCCGACCCTACGAGCAGTACTTC.

This sequence joins TRBV14 and TRBJ1-2; the D is unclear. This CDR3 is built from 13 residues. CDR1 is SGHDN, CDR2 FVKESK, per germline. The V end lost 0 bases, the J end lost 8 bases, and 10 bases lay between the germline ends. The CDR3 bases are TGTGCCAGCAGCCAAGATCTTTTGGGAGGCTACACCTTC. It is translated as CASSQDLLGGYTF.

This clonotype was detected only a few times. This sequence joins TRBV12-3 or TRBV12-4 and TRBJ2-3; TRBD2 might be the D (6 bases). The CDR3 loop spans 15 amino acids. Trimming left V 3 bases short and J 2 bases short, with 12 bases between. DNA of the CDR3: TGTGCCAGCAGTTTTCTTCGGGGGTCCACAGATACGCAGTATTTT. Its translation: CASSFLRGSTDTQYF.

V is TRBV7-2 and J is TRBJ1-4; no clear D gene. Germline CDR1 and CDR2: SGHTA and FQGNSA. CDR3 length: 13 amino acids. The V end was cut by 3 bases, the J end by 7 bases, with 9 bases between. CDR3 region: CASSFPDGEKLFF. The CDR3 DNA is TGTGCCAGCAGCTTTCCGGACGGTGAAAAACTGTTTTTT.

J is TRBJ1-4 and V is TRBV7-2; D is unclear. V was shortened by 1 base and J by 4 bases, with 16 bases between the two germline ends. This CDR3 comprises 17 residues. Germline CDR1 is SGHTA and CDR2 is FQGNSA. The CDR3 DNA sequence: TGTGCCAGCAGCTTAGTTGCGTTCCGGGAAGGTAATGAAAAACTGTTTTTT. Its translation: CASSLVAFREGNEKLFF.

There are a few counts of this clonotype. The CDR3 loop is CASSKGALPLRYNEQFF. In DNA, the CDR3 is TGTGCCAGCAGCAAAGGAGCTCTCCCTTTACGCTACAATGAGCAGTTCTTC. The chain carries TRBV21-1 and TRBJ2-1; the table's D call of TRBD2 was not tested on the DNA. TRBV21-1 corresponds to a pseudogene. CDR3 size: 17 residues.

The chain is built from TRBV7-2 and TRBJ2-5; D could derive from TRBD1 or TRBD2 (6 bases each). Germline values: CDR1 SGHTA, CDR2 FQGNSA. The CDR3 totals 14 residues. Trimming took off 5 bases at V and 4 bases at J, with 14 bases between the two ends. For the CDR3, the DNA is TGTGCCAGCAGCCACGGGGGCTTAAGAGAGACCCAGTACTTC. Protein sequence: CASSHGGLRETQYF.

This clonotype was observed a handful of times. The chain carries TRBV18 and TRBJ2-5, with 9 positions matching TRBD1. The CDR3 consists of 13 residues. V was clipped by 8 bases and J by 5 bases; unmatched bases: 6. The germline V gene has CDR1 KGHSH and CDR2 LQKENI. In DNA, the CDR3 is TGTGCCAGCGCCTGGACAGGGGAGGAGACCCAGTACTTC. Protein: CASAWTGEETQYF. Filled out from reference TRBV18 and TRBJ2-5, the complete variable domain reads NAGVMQNPRHLVRRRGQEARLRCSPMKGHSHVYWYRQLPEEGLKFMVYLQKENIIDESGMPKERFSAEFPKEGPSILRIQQVVRGDSAAYFCASAWTGEETQYFGPGTRLLVL.

This clonotype has more than one count but fewer than ten. J is TRBJ1-2 and V is TRBV4-3; D might be TRBD1 (5 bases). CDR1 is LGHNA and CDR2 is YSLEER in the germline V gene. This CDR3 is built from 14 residues. The V and J ends lost 1 base and 4 bases respectively, with 10 bases between them. The DNA of the CDR3 is TGCGCCAGCAGCCAAGGCAGGGTGAGCTATGGCTACACCTTC. This gives the protein CASSQGRVSYGYTF.

V gene TRBV20-1 combines with J gene TRBJ1-6, with D hard to call. This CDR3 contains 15 residues. Germline assignment: CDR1 DFQATT and CDR2 SNEGSKA (reference sequence). V lost 3 bases and J lost 2, with 11 bases in between. The CDR3 region is CSASRGKAYNSPLHF. The CDR3, as DNA: TGCAGTGCTAGTCGCGGGAAGGCCTATAATTCACCCCTCCACTTT.